These T cell receptor beta chains were read from a single sample in a study of OX40 agonist ivuxolimab in advanced cancers. TCRdb's table, derived via immunoSEQ multiplex PCR, lists solely in-frame clones and lacks some. The sample lists roughly 76,000 clones, 80% to 90% seen once, with 20% to 30% in the top ten. This specimen was CD4+ or CD8+ T cells sorted from blood, taken in a trial of the OX40 agonist ivuxolimab. Receptors originate from an adult with an advanced solid tumor such as melanoma, head and neck, liver or kidney cancer. Each CDR3 is given with its conserved first and last residue. A D gene is named only where the DNA matches it firmly. A clone size is listed for some rows: how often the clone was seen (once, few, many), or a class if it is expanded.

v_gene	len	abundance	d_gene	j_gene	CDR3nt	CDR3aa
TRBV6-9	14	-	-	TRBJ2-2	TGTGCCAGCAGTTACGGTCCCGAGGTCGGGGAGCTGTTTTTT	CASSYGPEVGELFF
TRBV6-5	15	-	-	TRBJ1-3	TGTGCCAGCAGTATGACCCCGCCGCCTGGAAACACCATATATTTT	CASSMTPPPGNTIYF
TRBV4-1	14	-	-	TRBJ1-5	TGCGCCAGCAGCCAAGATACCGTGGGACAGCCCCAGCATTTT	CASSQDTVGQPQHF
TRBV9	17	-	TRBD1	TRBJ1-1	TGTGCCAGCAGCGAGTCCCGGGACAGGGTTAAGGGCACTGAAGCTTTCTTT	CASSESRDRVKGTEAFF
TRBV5-1	14	-	TRBD1	TRBJ1-5	TGCGCCAGCAGCTTCACAGGGGGCGGTCAGCCCCAGCATTTT	CASSFTGGGQPQHF
TRBV15	16	-	-	TRBJ2-6	TGTGCCACCAGCAGAGATGTAGGGGACGGGGCCAACGTCCTGACTTTC	CATSRDVGDGANVLTF
TRBV5-1	14	-	-	TRBJ1-1	TGCGCCAGCAGCCCAATAAGGGGGGACACTGAAGCTTTCTTT	CASSPIRGDTEAFF
TRBV25-1	13	-	-	TRBJ1-6	TGTGCCAGCAGTTTTGGGGGCGAATCACCCCTCCACTTT	CASSFGGESPLHF
TRBV9	13	few	-	TRBJ1-1	TGTGCCAGCAGCGTAGGAGGGAGCACTGAAGCTTTCTTT	CASSVGGSTEAFF
TRBV30	15	-	TRBD1	TRBJ1-1	TGTGCCTGGAAGGGACAGATCCGGAAACGCACTGAAGCTTTCTTT	CAWKGQIRKRTEAFF